These 18 T cell receptor beta chains originate from one sample sequenced in a study of shared clonotypes between healthy human individuals. Some clones are missing from TCRdb's copy, which holds only in-frame ones; the method was immunoSEQ multiplex PCR. The data show 1 million to 1.3 million clones, around three quarters seen once. Sequenced sample: memory CD4+ T cells from PBMCs. Noted subset: CD45RA-negative fraction. All receptors come from a man between 18 and 29 years old in good health. Some clones in this sample may be carry-over from other donors' samples.

This clone was counted only a few times. This chain connects TRBV7-2 to TRBJ2-7, with D possibly TRBD1 on 5 matching bases. Trimming took 2 bases from V and 6 from J, leaving 11 bases between them. Germline CDR1 SGHTA, CDR2 FQGNSA. This CDR3 has 13 amino acids. CDR3 in amino acids: CASSLQGSREQYF. In DNA form, the CDR3 reads TGTGCCAGCAGCTTACAGGGCTCCCGCGAGCAGTACTTC.

This clone has just one count. CDR3 sequence (DNA): TGTGCCAGCTCACCACGCGGGGGGACGCGAACTAATGAAAAACTGTTTTTT. Its protein product is CASSPRGGTRTNEKLFF. The chain has TRBV18 and TRBJ1-4; possibly TRBD1 for D (5 bases). V was trimmed by 1 base and J by 1 base, leaving 13 bases between them. Germline CDR1 reads KGHSH; CDR2 reads LQKENI. This CDR3 has 17 amino acids.

The V call is TRBV28, the J call TRBJ2-5, with unresolved D. From germline, CDR1 is MDHEN and CDR2 SYDVKM. V was clipped by 5 bases and J by 5 bases, with 12 bases between them. The CDR3 extends over 13 amino acids. CDR3 nucleotide sequence: TGTGCCAGCAGTCCGCAGTCTCGGGAGACCCAGTACTTC. Encoded protein: CASSPQSRETQYF.

V usage is TRBV7-2 and J usage is TRBJ2-2; D tentatively reads TRBD1 or TRBD2 (5 bases each). Germline V gives CDR1 SGHTA, CDR2 FQGNSA. Trimming cost V 1 base and J 2 bases, with 8 bases left between them. There are 15 residues in the CDR3. The CDR3 nucleotides are TGTGCCAGCAGCTTAGTACGGGGCAACACCGGGGAGCTGTTTTTT. Protein: CASSLVRGNTGELFF.

The chain is built from TRBV28 and TRBJ1-4, with D uncertain. The CDR3 loop spans 15 amino acids. The V end was cut by 6 bases, the J end by 7 bases, with 18 bases between. Germline V gene lookup returns CDR1 MDHEN and CDR2 SYDVKM. The CDR3 region has the DNA TGTGCCAGCAGGATCAGTTCCTCGAGGGTTGAAAAACTGTTTTTT. Translation: CASRISSSRVEKLFF.

The chain is built from TRBV15 and TRBJ2-1; a weak D match, TRBD2 (6 bases). Germline V gene data show CDR1 as LNHNV and CDR2 as YYDKDF (reference sequence). The CDR3 contains 15 residues. Trimming shortened V by 7 bases and J by 4 bases, and 17 bases separated the two germline ends. The CDR3 DNA sequence: TGTGCCACCAAAAGGGGCGGGGACGCATACAATGAGCAGTTCTTC. This encodes CATKRGGDAYNEQFF.

This sequence joins TRBV5-4 and TRBJ2-1; 13 bases line up with TRBD2. Germline V CDR1 and CDR2: SGHNT, YYREEE (reference sequence). J lost 7 bases, V lost 7 bases, and 14 bases had no gene match. The CDR3 sequence is 17 residues long. CDR3 protein: CASGPATSGRSFNEQFF. The CDR3 DNA sequence: TGTGCCAGCGGACCCGCGACTAGCGGGAGGTCGTTTAATGAGCAGTTCTTC.

The rearrangement uses TRBV9 and TRBJ1-1; D is unclear. The CDR3 contains 15 residues. The germline gives CDR1 SGDLS, CDR2 YYNGEE. V gave up 6 bases and J gave up 6 bases, with 21 bases separating them. The DNA of the CDR3 is TGTGCCAGCACCCTCGATCCTTTTGCCCCTGCTGAAGCTTTCTTT. Translated: CASTLDPFAPAEAFF.

Notes on this clone: A read error may be the cause here, since a much bigger clone is one base away. Other DNA variants within this sample encode the same CDR3. The J gene is TRBJ2-7, the V gene TRBV5-5; 8 bases fit TRBD2. The CDR3 spans 14 residues. Germline-derived CDR1 and CDR2 are SGHKS and YYEKEE (reference sequence). The V gene end was trimmed by 1 base and the J gene end by 1 base; junction bases not matched to a gene: 1. CDR3: CASSLTSGSYEQYF. The DNA for the CDR3 is TGTGCCAGCAGCTTGACTAGCGGATCCTACGAGCAGTACTTC.

This chain uses TRBV15 with TRBJ2-7; D call uncertain. The CDR3 totals 13 residues. V lost 3 bases to trimming and J lost 6 bases, with 12 bases between them. Germline V gene data show CDR1 as LNHNV and CDR2 as YYDKDF (reference sequence). The CDR3 spells CATSRPAIREQYF. CDR3 bases: TGTGCCACCAGCAGGCCGGCCATTCGCGAGCAGTACTTC.

The chain combines TRBV18 with TRBJ2-2; TRBD1 matches 7 bases. The V segment lost 3 bases and the J segment 5 bases; nucleotides outside the gene matches: 3. There are 14 residues in the CDR3. The germline V gene has CDR1 KGHSH and CDR2 LQKENI. CDR3 in DNA: TGTGCCAGCTCACCGAAACAGGGGACCGGGGAGCTGTTTTTT. This sequence encodes CASSPKQGTGELFF.

This chain links TRBV6-1 with TRBJ2-7; D is unclear. The CDR3 is 14 amino acids. Germline assignment: CDR1 MNHNS and CDR2 SASEGT. V gave up 1 base and J gave up 4 bases, with 11 bases separating them. CDR3 sequence: CASSEGIRRYEQYF. CDR3 sequence (DNA): TGTGCCAGCAGTGAAGGGATCCGAAGGTACGAGCAGTACTTC.

This sequence joins TRBV10-3 and TRBJ2-1; 9 positions match TRBD1. This CDR3 has 14 residues. Germline-derived CDR1 and CDR2 are ENHRY and SYGVKD. Trimming at V came to 3 bases and at J to 7 bases, leaving 4 bases not matched to a gene. The CDR3 DNA is TGTGCCATCAGTGACCAAGGACAGGGGAATGAGCAGTTCTTC. It specifies CAISDQGQGNEQFF.

This clone was seen just once. V is TRBV10-1 and J is TRBJ1-4; 8 positions agree with TRBD1. This CDR3 spans 15 amino acids. The junction had 8 bases not matched to a gene; V was cut back by 6 bases and J by 5 bases. CDR1 is WNHNN, CDR2 SYGVQD, per germline (reference sequence). The CDR3 here is CASRPRTGINEKLFF. CDR3 sequence (DNA): TGCGCCAGCAGACCTAGGACAGGGATCAATGAAAAACTGTTTTTT.

The genes are TRBV6-9 and TRBJ2-7; D gene ambiguous. The CDR3 loop spans 15 amino acids. Trimming removed 6 bases at V and 0 bases at J, with 15 bases between. CDR1 MNHGY and CDR2 SVAAGI come from the germline V gene. This chain's CDR3 is CASSLIVESSYEQYF. The CDR3 coding sequence is TGTGCCAGCAGCCTAATAGTGGAATCCTCCTACGAGCAGTACTTC.

The table lists this clone with a count of one. The chain uses TRBV7-9 and TRBJ2-3; weak D call: TRBD2 (6 bases). V lost 3 bases and J 6 bases, leaving 13 bases between the germline ends. Germline CDR1 SEHNR, CDR2 FQNEAQ (reference sequence). This CDR3 is built from 14 residues. CDR3 bases: TGTGCCAGCAGCTTGGGCTTGAGCGGGGATACGCAGTATTTT. As protein: CASSLGLSGDTQYF.

The V call is TRBV9, the J call TRBJ2-3, with 9 bases aligning to TRBD1. This CDR3 is 15 amino acids long. J gave up 4 bases and V 1 base, and 4 bases lay outside the gene matches. Germline CDR1 and CDR2: SGDLS and YYNGEE. CDR3 DNA sequence: TGTGCCAGCAGCGTACGACAGGGGGAAGCAGATACGCAGTATTTT. This translates into CASSVRQGEADTQYF.

This sequence joins TRBV9 and TRBJ2-1; D is ambiguous. The germline V and J ends were trimmed by 0 bases and 0 bases, with 13 bases remaining between them. The CDR3 totals 17 residues. Germline V gives CDR1 SGDLS, CDR2 YYNGEE. The CDR3 loop is CASSVVPLTGSYNEQFF. CDR3 sequence (DNA): TGTGCCAGCAGCGTAGTCCCACTTACGGGCTCCTACAATGAGCAGTTCTTC.